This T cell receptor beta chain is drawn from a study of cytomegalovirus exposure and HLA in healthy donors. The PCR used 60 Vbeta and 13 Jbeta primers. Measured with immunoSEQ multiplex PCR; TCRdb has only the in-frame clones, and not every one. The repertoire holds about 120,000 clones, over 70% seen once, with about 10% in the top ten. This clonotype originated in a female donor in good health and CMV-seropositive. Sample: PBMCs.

The CDR3 loop is CASSFNRGSSYEQYF. The CDR3, as DNA: TGTGCCAGCAGCTTCAACAGGGGAAGCTCCTACGAGCAGTACTTC. The genes are TRBV5-6 and TRBJ2-7, with TRBD1 identical over 7 bases. Germline V lookup: CDR1 SGHDT, CDR2 YYEEEE. There are 15 residues in the CDR3. The V gene end was trimmed by 2 bases and the J gene end by 0 bases; junction bases not matched to a gene: 5. Drawing the rest from reference TRBV5-6 and TRBJ2-7, the complete variable domain is DAGVTQSPTHLIKTRGQQVTLRCSPKSGHDTVSWYQQALGQGPQFIFQYYEEEERQRGNFPDRFSGHQFPNYSSELNVNALLLGDSALYLCASSFNRGSSYEQYFGPGTRLTVT.